This T cell receptor beta chain was obtained from a study of T cells in localized non-small cell lung cancer. To note about this clone: Its antigen is unknown.

The ends lost 4 bases at V and 3 bases at J; junction bases unmatched: 3. The CDR3 spans 15 residues. Germline V CDR1 and CDR2: SGHRS, YFSETQ. TCRdb's copy holds only in-frame clones and misses some; the assay was immunoSEQ multiplex PCR. The repertoire holds 1,400 or so clones, with roughly 25% as singletons. The study, taken as a whole, reports: Because researchers sequenced only one region of the tumor, heterogeneity is still possible. A median of 57 of the top 100 tumor clones appeared in adjacent lung, which was paired and uninvolved.

The sample in question was normal lung tissue next to the tumor, obtained before any cancer treatment. The V call is TRBV5-1, the J call TRBJ2-2; 10 nucleotides line up with TRBD2. This receptor was taken from a male donor aged 60 or older with stage I lung adenocarcinoma. The CDR3 sequence: CASSLGLAYTGELFF. The CDR3 region has the DNA TGCGCCAGCAGCCTGGGACTAGCGTACACCGGGGAGCTGTTTTTT.